Presented here are 10 T cell receptor beta chains from one specimen sequenced in a study of blood T cell repertoires in COVID-19. Using immunoSEQ multiplex PCR, the repertoire was profiled, and TCRdb retains in-frame clones only, with some absent. This table has roughly 100,000 clones, about 80% appearing once. The sample taken for sequencing was peripheral blood. The origin of the receptors is a human donor in a cohort sampled during active COVID-19.

The table lists this clone with a count of one. The gene calls are TRBV15 and TRBJ1-1, with 9 nucleotides matching TRBD1. V was pared by 0 bases and J by 1 base, with 9 bases of the junction left unmatched. The CDR3 length is 18 residues. The germline V gene encodes CDR1 LNHNV and CDR2 YYDKDF (reference sequence). The CDR3 nucleotides are TGTGCCACCAGCAGAGATAGGGACAGGGTAAGGGGGAACACTGAAGCTTTCTTT. Its translation: CATSRDRDRVRGNTEAFF.

The chain couples TRBV13 to TRBJ2-1; 15 bases are shared with TRBD2. CDR1 is PRHDT, CDR2 FYEKMQ, per germline (reference sequence). The trim removed 6 bases at V and 11 bases at J, leaving 5 bases unmatched. This CDR3 is built from 14 residues. The CDR3 nucleotides are TGTGCCAGCAGGCGGACTAGCGGGGGGGAAAAGCAGTTCTTC. This codes for CASRRTSGGEKQFF.

This chain connects TRBV18 to TRBJ1-2; 7 bases fit TRBD1. The CDR3 runs 13 residues. The germline V gene has CDR1 KGHSH and CDR2 LQKENI. The junction had 2 bases not matched to a gene; V was cut back by 4 bases and J by 3 bases. CDR3 amino acids: CASSQQGDYGYTF. The DNA of the CDR3 is TGTGCCAGCTCACAGCAGGGGGACTATGGCTACACCTTC.

V is TRBV5-1 and J is TRBJ1-4; D might be TRBD1 (6 bases). V shed 4 bases and J shed 7 bases, with 14 bases lying between them. CDR1 SGHRS and CDR2 YFSETQ come from the germline V gene. CDR3 length equals 14 residues. CDR3 in amino acids: CASSTDRLPEKLFF. CDR3 nucleotides: TGCGCCAGCAGCACGGACAGACTCCCTGAAAAACTGTTTTTT.

Many counts were recorded for this clone. The rearrangement uses TRBV11-1 and TRBJ2-7, with 9 bases identical to TRBD1. Germline V gene sequence: CDR1 SGHAT, CDR2 FQDESV (reference sequence). The CDR3 totals 15 residues. V trimming: 6 bases; J trimming: 4 bases; junction bases outside the gene matches: 10. CDR3 protein: CASRKTGGSGYEQYF. As DNA, the CDR3 is TGTGCCAGCAGGAAAACAGGGGGCAGTGGTTACGAGCAGTACTTC.

The V gene is TRBV12-3 or TRBV12-4, the J gene TRBJ2-3; D is undetermined. This CDR3 contains 12 residues. V was pared by 5 bases and J by 5 bases, with 8 bases between. CDR3 nucleotides: TGTGCCAGCAGTATATCAGTAGATACGCAGTATTTT. Protein: CASSISVDTQYF.

V gene TRBV18 combines with J gene TRBJ1-5, with a weak D call TRBD1 (6 bases). The germline V gene has CDR1 KGHSH and CDR2 LQKENI. The CDR3 loop spans 21 amino acids. V lost 0 bases to trimming and J lost 3 bases, with 27 bases between them. CDR3 amino acids: CASSPPFSGREGGLFNQPQHF. CDR3 nucleotides: TGTGCCAGCTCACCACCGTTCTCAGGACGGGAAGGGGGATTATTCAATCAGCCCCAGCATTTT.

This chain joins TRBV5-1 and TRBJ1-2; TRBD1 is a possible D gene (5 bases). The CDR3 spans 15 residues. V lost 4 bases and J lost 1, with 14 bases in between. Germline V gene data show CDR1 as SGHRS and CDR2 as YFSETQ. The CDR3 nucleotides read TGCGCCAGCAGCGTTTCGCAGGGAGGTAACTATGGCTACACCTTC. It codes for CASSVSQGGNYGYTF.

The gene calls are TRBV19 and TRBJ2-2; maybe TRBD2 (6 bases). Germline V lookup: CDR1 LNHDA, CDR2 SQIVND (reference sequence). This CDR3 contains 15 residues. Between the trimmed V and J ends, which lost 3 bases and 1 base, there was a span of 9 bases. In DNA, the CDR3 is TGTGCCAGTAGTATTTCGGGGGTGAACACCGGGGAGCTGTTTTTT. It yields the protein CASSISGVNTGELFF. Full variable domain (remainder filled in from reference TRBV19 and TRBJ2-2): DGGITQSPKYLFRKEGQNVTLSCEQNLNHDAMYWYRQDPGQGLRLIYYSQIVNDFQKGDIAEGYSVSREKKESFPLTVTSAQKNPTAFYLCASSISGVNTGELFFGEGSRLTVL.

A few counts support this clone. The chain carries TRBV4-1 and TRBJ1-6, with TRBD1 as a possible D gene (6 bases). The CDR3 runs 18 residues. The V gene lost 1 base and the J gene lost 0 bases, with 13 bases spanning the gap. Germline CDR1 MGHRA, CDR2 YSYEKL. CDR3 sequence (DNA): TGCGCCAGCAGCCAAGGCCCGGCCAGGGGCTCCTATAATTCACCCCTCCACTTT. Protein product: CASSQGPARGSYNSPLHF.